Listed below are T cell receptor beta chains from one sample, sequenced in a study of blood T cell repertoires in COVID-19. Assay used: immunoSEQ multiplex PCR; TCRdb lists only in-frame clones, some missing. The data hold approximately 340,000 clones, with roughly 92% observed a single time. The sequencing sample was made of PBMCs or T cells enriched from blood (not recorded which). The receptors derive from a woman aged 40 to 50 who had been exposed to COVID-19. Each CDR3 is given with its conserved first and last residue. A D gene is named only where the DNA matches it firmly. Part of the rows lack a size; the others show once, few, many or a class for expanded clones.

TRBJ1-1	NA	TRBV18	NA	TGTGCCAGCTCACCACGGGTCGGGGAGACTGAAGCTTTCTTT	CASSPRVGETEAFF
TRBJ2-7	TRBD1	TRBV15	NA	TGTGCCACCAGCAGTTTGTTCCGGGACAGGGCCTACGAGCAGTACTTC	CATSSLFRDRAYEQYF
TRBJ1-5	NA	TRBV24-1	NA	TGTGCCACCAGTCCCACAGGTCCGATCAATCAGCCCCAGCATTTT	CATSPTGPINQPQHF
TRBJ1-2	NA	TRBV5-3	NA	TGTGCCAGAAGCTTGGGGGACTGGCGGGCACCAAAGAACTATGGCTACACCTTC	CARSLGDWRAPKNYGYTF
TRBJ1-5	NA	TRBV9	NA	TGTGCCAGCAGCGTAGGGATCGCGGGCAATCAGCCCCAGCATTTT	CASSVGIAGNQPQHF
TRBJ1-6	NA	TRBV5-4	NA	TGTGCCAGCAGCTCGCGCACCAGGGTGGTTAATTCACCCCTCCACTTT	CASSSRTRVVNSPLHF
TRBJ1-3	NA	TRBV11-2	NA	TGTGCCAGCAGCCGAAGCAGGGCTGGAAACACCATATATTTT	CASSRSRAGNTIYF
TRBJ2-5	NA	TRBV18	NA	TGTGCCAGCTCACCACTTCCTAGCGAGCAAGAGACCCAGTACTTC	CASSPLPSEQETQYF
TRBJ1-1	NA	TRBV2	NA	TGTGCCAGCAGCCCACCCCGGGTCAACACTGAAGCTTTCTTT	CASSPPRVNTEAFF
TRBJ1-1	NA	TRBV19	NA	TGTGCCAGTAGTTCCAGGGCAGCTTTCTTT	CASSSRAAFF
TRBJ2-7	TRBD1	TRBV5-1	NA	TGCGCCAGCAGCCGGGACAGCTACGAGCAGTACTTC	CASSRDSYEQYF
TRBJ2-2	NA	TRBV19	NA	TGTGCCAGTAGTACTCCCGCCCGAGGTAGGACCGGGGAGCTGTTTTTT	CASSTPARGRTGELFF
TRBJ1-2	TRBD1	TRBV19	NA	TGTGCCGGAAGATCAGGGGGAACGAAGGCTAACTATGGCTACACCTTC	CAGRSGGTKANYGYTF
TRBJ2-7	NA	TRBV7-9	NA	TGTGCCAGCAGCAACGACAGGATGGTGCACGAGCAGTACTTC	CASSNDRMVHEQYF
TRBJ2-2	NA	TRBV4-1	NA	TGCGCCAGCAGCCAAGTTCGAGAGGCCGGGGAGCTGTTTTTT	CASSQVREAGELFF
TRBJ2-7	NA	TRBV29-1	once	TGCAGCGTCCTAGACACTTTGGGGAGCTACGAGCAGTACTTC	CSVLDTLGSYEQYF
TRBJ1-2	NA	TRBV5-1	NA	TGCGCCAGCAGCTTGGTGGCAGAAGCTAACTATGGCTACACCTTC	CASSLVAEANYGYTF
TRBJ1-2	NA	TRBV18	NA	TGTGCCAGCTCACCAACACAGGCCGATGGCTACACCTTC	CASSPTQADGYTF
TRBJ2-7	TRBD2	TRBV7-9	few	TGTGCCAGCAGCTTAGCGGGCGGGAGTCCCGACGAGCAGTACTTC	CASSLAGGSPDEQYF
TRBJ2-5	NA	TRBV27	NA	TGTGCCAGCAGCACCTGGGGGCGTAAGTCCCAAGAGACCCAGTACTTC	CASSTWGRKSQETQYF
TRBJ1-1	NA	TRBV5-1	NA	TGCGCCAGCAGCTTAAACGGCGGGACTGAAGCTTTCTTT	CASSLNGGTEAFF
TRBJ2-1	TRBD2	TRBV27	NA	TGTGCCAGCAGTTTAGCCGGGACTAGCGGGAGAAATGAGCAGTTCTTC	CASSLAGTSGRNEQFF
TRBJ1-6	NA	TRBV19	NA	TGTGCCAGCGGGAGTGGTAGGCCCTATAATTCACCCCTCCACTTT	CASGSGRPYNSPLHF
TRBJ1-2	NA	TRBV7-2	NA	TGTGCCAGCAGCTTTTCACAGAACTATGGCTACACCTTC	CASSFSQNYGYTF
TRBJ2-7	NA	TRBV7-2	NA	TGTGCCAGCAGCTTGGGCTATGACTACGAGCAGTACTTC	CASSLGYDYEQYF
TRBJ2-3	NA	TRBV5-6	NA	TGTGCCAGCAGCATGGTGTCATGGGTAGAGGAAAGCACAGATACGCAGTATTTT	CASSMVSWVEESTDTQYF
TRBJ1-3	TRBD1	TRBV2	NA	TGTGCCAGCAGTGAAAGTAGGACAGGCGGAAACACCATATATTTT	CASSESRTGGNTIYF
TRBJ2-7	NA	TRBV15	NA	TGTGCCACCAGCACGCCGGGATCCGTACCCTACGAGCAGTACTTC	CATSTPGSVPYEQYF
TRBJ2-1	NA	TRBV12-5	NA	TGTGCTAGTGCCCCGCCTCTCTCGAGCTCCTACAATGAGCAGTTCTTC	CASAPPLSSSYNEQFF
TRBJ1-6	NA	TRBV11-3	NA	TGTGCCAGCAGCCCAGGGATGAATAATTCACCCCTCCACTTT	CASSPGMNNSPLHF
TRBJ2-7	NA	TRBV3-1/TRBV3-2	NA	TGTGCCAGCAGCCAGGACTTTGTGGGCGAGCAGTACTTC	CASSQDFVGEQYF
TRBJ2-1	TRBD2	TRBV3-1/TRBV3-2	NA	TGTGCCAGCAGCCAAGAGAGGCTAGCGGGGGAATTCAGCGAGCAGTTCTTC	CASSQERLAGEFSEQFF
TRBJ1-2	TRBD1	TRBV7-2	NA	TGTGCCAGCAGCTTGAGGACAGGGGGCCCCAACTATGGCTACACCTTC	CASSLRTGGPNYGYTF
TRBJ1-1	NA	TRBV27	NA	TGTGCCAGCCAGAGCGTCGGGTCCCCTAACACTGAAGCTTTCTTT	CASQSVGSPNTEAFF
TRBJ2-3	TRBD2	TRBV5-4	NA	TGTGCCAGCAGCTTGAACCCAGCGGGAGTTTCAGATACGCAGTATTTT	CASSLNPAGVSDTQYF
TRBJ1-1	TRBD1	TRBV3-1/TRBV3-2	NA	TGTGCCAGCAACGCGGGACAGATGAACACTGAAGCTTTCTTT	CASNAGQMNTEAFF
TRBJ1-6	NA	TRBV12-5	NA	TGTGCTAGTGCCATTTCCGGGAACTCACCCCTCCACTTT	CASAISGNSPLHF
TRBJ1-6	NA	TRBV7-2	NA	TGTGCCAGCAGCTTACTTGGGGGGGGCGCAGAGTCACCCCTCCACTTT	CASSLLGGGAESPLHF
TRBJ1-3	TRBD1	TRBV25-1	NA	TGTGCCAGCAGCTTTGGGACAGGGGGCTCTGGAAACACCATATATTTT	CASSFGTGGSGNTIYF
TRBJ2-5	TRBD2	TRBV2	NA	TGTGCCAGCAGGACTAGCGGGGGAGCCCAAGAGACCCAGTACTTC	CASRTSGGAQETQYF
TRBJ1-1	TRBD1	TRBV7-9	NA	TGTGCCAGCAGCTTGAAACCCGGGACAGGGGGCCTGAACACTGAAGCTTTCTTT	CASSLKPGTGGLNTEAFF